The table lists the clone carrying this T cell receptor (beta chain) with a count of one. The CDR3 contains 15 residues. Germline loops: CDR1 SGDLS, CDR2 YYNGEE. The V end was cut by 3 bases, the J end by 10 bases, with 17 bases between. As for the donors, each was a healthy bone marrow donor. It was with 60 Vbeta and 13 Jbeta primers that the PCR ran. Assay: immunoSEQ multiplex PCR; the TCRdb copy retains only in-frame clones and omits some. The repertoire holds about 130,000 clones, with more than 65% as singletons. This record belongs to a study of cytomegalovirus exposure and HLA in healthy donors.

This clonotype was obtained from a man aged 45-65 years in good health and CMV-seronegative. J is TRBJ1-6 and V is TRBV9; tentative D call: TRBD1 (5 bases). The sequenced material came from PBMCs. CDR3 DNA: TGTGCCAGCAGCGACGCGCCGGGGGGTCCATCACCCCTCCACTTT. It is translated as CASSDAPGGPSPLHF.